The clone carrying this T cell receptor beta chain was seen just once. Trimming removed 0 bases from V and 4 bases from J, with 12 bases in between. This CDR3 spans 15 amino acids. Germline CDR1 is KGHSY and CDR2 is FQNENV. This record belongs to a study of blood T cell repertoires in COVID-19. Study-wide context: Sites in the United States, Italy and Spain provided acute and convalescent COVID-19 samples.

Original handling: Using reference gene primer amplification, nucleated cell counts were estimated. Data came from immunoSEQ multiplex PCR; TCRdb stores just in-frame clones and leaves some out. That table furnishes V, J and clone size, whereas the DNA furnished D and trimming. The data hold about 110,000 clones, with roughly 85% observed a single time. The sample consisted of peripheral blood. The TCR was taken from a man aged 35 to 55 with acute or convalescent COVID-19. This rearrangement joins TRBV16 to TRBJ1-1; a possible D gene is TRBD1 (6 bases). In nucleotides, the CDR3 is TGTGCCAGCAGCCAATCAAGGACAGCGAGCACTGAAGCTTTCTTT. It codes for CASSQSRTASTEAFF.